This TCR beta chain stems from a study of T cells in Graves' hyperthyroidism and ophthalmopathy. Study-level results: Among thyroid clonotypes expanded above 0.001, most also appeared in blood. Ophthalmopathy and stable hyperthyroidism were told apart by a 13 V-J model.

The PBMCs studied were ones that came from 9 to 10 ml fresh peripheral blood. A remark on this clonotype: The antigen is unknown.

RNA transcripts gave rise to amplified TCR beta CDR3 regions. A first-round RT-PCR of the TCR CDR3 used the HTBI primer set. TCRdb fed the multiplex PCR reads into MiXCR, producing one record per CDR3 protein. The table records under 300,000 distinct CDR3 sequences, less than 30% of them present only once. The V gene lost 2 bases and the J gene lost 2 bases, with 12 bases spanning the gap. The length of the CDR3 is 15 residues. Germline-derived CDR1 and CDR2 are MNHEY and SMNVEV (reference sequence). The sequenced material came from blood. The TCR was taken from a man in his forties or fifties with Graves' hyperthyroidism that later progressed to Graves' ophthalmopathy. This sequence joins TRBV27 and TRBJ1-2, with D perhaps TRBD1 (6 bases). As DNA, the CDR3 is TGTGCCAGCAGTTTAAAGGGGGTTGACAACTATGGCTACACCTTC. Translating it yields CASSLKGVDNYGYTF.